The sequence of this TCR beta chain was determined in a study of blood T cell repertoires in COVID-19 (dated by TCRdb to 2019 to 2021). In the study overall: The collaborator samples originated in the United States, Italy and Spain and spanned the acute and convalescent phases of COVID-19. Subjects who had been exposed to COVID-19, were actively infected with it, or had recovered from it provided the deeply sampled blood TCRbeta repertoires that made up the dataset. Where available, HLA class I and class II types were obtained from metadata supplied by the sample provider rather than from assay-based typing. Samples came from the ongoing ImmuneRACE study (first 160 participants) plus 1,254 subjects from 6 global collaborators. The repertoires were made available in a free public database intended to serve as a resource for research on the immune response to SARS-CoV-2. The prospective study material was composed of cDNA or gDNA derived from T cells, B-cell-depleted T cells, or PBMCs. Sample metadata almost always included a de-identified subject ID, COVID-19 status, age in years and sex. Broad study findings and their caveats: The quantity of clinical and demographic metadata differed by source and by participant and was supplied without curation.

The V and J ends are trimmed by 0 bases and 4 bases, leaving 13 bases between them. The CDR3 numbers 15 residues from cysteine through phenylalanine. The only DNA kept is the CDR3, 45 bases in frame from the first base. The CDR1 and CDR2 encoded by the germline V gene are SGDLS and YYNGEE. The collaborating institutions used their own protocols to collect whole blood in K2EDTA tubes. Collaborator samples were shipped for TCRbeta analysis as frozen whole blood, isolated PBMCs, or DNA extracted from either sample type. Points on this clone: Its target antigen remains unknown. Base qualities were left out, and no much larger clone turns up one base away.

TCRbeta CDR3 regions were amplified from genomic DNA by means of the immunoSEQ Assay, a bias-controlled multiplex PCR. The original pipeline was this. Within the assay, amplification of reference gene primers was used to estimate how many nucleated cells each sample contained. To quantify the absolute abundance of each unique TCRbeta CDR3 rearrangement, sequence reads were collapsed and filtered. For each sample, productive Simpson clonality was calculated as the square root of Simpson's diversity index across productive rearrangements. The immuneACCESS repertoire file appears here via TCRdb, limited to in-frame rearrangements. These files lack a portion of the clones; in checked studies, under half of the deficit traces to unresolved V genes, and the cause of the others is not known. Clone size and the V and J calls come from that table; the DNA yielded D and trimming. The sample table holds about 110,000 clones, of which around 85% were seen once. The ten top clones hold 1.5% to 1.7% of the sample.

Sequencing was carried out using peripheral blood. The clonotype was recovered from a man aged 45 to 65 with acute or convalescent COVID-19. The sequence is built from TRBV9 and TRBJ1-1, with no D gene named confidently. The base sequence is TGTGCCAGCAGCGTAGCTAGTATTGCCGGCACTGAAGCTTTCTTT. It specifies CASSVASIAGTEAFF.